This T cell receptor beta chain was observed in a study of cytotoxic CD8 clonotypes in ibrutinib-treated CLL. Study in general: The response samples were taken once patients had been treated for a median of about 12 months, range 6 to 36. Study-level results: Rare overall, public clonotypes shrank or held steady under therapy. Clonality went up at the time of ibrutinib response, stayed stable in sustained remission, and later dropped back toward its baseline level at progression.

Cryopreserved PBMCs supplied about 2 micrograms of genomic DNA for TCR beta libraries. In this sample, this clone turned up a few times. Its target is not known. TCRdb's table, derived via immunoSEQ multiplex PCR, lists solely in-frame clones and lacks some. The table lists roughly 180,000 clones, roughly four fifths of them singletons. Looked up from germline, CDR1 is SNHLY and CDR2 is FYNNEI. Trimming pared 5 bases from V and 3 bases from J, leaving 14 bases between. CDR3 length: 15 residues. The sequence was collected from a human donor with chronic lymphocytic leukemia. This chain links TRBV2 with TRBJ1-5; D may be TRBD1 (6 bases). Specimen: PBMCs, collected after 24 months of ibrutinib treatment. The CDR3 DNA sequence: TGTGCCAGCAGTCGTCAGGGGCTAGACAATCAGCCCCAGCATTTT. Translated, it gives CASSRQGLDNQPQHF.